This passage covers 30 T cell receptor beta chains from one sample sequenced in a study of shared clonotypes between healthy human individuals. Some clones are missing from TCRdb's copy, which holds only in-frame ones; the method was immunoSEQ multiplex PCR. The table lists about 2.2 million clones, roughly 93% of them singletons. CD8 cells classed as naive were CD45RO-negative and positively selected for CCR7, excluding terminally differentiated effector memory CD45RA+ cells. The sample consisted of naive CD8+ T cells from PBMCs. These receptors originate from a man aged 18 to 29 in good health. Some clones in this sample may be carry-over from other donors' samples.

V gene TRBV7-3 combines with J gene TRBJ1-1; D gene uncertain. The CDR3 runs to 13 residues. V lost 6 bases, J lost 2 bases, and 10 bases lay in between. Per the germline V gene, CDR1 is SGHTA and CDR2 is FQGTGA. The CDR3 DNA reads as TGTGCCAGCAGTCCCGTCCCAAACACTGAAGCTTTCTTT. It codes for CASSPVPNTEAFF. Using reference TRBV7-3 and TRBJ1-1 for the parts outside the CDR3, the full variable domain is GAGVSQTPSNKVTEKGKYVELRCDPISGHTALYWYRQSLGQGPEFLIYFQGTGAADDSGLPNDRFFAVRPEGSVSTLKIQRTERGDSAVYLCASSPVPNTEAFFGQGTRLTVV.

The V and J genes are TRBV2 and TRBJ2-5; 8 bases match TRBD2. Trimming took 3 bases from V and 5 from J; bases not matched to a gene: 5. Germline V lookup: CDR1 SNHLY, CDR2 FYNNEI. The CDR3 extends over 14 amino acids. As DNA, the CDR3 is TGTGCCAGCAGTGACGGGAGGGCCGGGGAGACCCAGTACTTC. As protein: CASSDGRAGETQYF.

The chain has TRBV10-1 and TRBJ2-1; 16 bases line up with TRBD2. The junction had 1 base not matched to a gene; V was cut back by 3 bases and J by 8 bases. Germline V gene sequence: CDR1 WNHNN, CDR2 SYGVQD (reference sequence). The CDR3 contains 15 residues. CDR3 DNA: TGCGCCAGCAGTGACGGGACTAGCGGGGGGGATGAGCAGTTCTTC. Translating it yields CASSDGTSGGDEQFF.

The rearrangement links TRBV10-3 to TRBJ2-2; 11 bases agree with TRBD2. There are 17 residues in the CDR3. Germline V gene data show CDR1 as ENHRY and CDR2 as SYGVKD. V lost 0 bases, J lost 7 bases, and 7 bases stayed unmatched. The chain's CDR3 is CAISESPFTSGSGELFF. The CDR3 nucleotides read TGTGCCATCAGTGAGTCGCCCTTTACTAGCGGGAGCGGGGAGCTGTTTTTT.

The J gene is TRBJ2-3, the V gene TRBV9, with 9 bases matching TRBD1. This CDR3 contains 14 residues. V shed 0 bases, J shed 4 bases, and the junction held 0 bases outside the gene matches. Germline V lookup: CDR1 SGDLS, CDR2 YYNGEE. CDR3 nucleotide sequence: TGTGCCAGCAGCGTAGGGGACAGGGCAGATACGCAGTATTTT. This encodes CASSVGDRADTQYF.

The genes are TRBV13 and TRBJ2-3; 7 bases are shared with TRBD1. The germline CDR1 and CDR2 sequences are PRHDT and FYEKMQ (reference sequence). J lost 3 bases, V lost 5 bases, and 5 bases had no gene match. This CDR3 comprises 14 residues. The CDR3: CASSPGQRTDTQYF. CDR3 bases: TGTGCCAGCAGCCCGGGACAGAGGACAGATACGCAGTATTTT.

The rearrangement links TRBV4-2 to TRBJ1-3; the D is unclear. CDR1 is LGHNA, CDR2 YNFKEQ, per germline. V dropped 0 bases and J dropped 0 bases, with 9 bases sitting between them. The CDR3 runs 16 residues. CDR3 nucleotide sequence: TGTGCCAGCAGCCAAGATAGGACGATCTCTGGAAACACCATATATTTT. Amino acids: CASSQDRTISGNTIYF.

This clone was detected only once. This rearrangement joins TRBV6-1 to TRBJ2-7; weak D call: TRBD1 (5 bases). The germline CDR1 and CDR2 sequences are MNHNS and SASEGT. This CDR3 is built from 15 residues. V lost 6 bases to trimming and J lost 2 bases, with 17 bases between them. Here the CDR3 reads CASRPRQGTTYEQYF. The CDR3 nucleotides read TGTGCCAGCAGGCCCCGCCAGGGAACGACCTACGAGCAGTACTTC.

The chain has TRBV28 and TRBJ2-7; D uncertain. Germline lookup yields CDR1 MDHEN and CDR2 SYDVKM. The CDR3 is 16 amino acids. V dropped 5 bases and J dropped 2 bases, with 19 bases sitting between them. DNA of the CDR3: TGTGCCAGCAGTGGCCGCGCGGTGTCCCTTACCTACGAGCAGTACTTC. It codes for CASSGRAVSLTYEQYF.

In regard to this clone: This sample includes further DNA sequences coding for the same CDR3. The chain's CDR3 is CASSVGIANTEAFF. The CDR3 nucleotides are TGTGCCAGCAGCGTAGGAATAGCCAACACTGAAGCTTTCTTT. The chain links TRBV9 to TRBJ1-1; D ambiguous. Trimming shortened V by 0 bases and J by 2 bases, and 8 bases separated the two germline ends. CDR3 length: 14 amino acids. Per germline, CDR1 SGDLS and CDR2 YYNGEE. The complete variable domain, with remaining parts taken from reference TRBV9 and TRBJ1-1, reads DSGVTQTPKHLITATGQRVTLRCSPRSGDLSVYWYQQSLDQGLQFLIQYYNGEERAKGNILERFSAQQFPDLHSELNLSSLELGDSALYFCASSVGIANTEAFFGQGTRLTVV.

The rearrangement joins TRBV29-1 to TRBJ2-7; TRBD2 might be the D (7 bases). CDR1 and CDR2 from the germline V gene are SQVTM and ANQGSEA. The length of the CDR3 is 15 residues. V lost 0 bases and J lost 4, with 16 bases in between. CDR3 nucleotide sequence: TGCAGCGTTGAAGAGAGGGTAGGGGGGGCTTACGAGCAGTACTTC. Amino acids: CSVEERVGGAYEQYF.

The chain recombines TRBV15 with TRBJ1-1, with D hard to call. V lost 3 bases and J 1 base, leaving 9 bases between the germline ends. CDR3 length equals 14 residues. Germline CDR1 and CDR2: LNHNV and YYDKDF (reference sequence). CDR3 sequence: CATSSRKGNTEAFF. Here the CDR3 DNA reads TGTGCCACCAGCAGCCGTAAGGGGAACACTGAAGCTTTCTTT.

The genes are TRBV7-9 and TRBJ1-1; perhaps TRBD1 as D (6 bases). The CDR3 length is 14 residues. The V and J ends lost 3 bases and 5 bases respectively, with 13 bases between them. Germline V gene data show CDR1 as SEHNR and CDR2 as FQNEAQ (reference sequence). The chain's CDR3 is CASSFSRGTTEAFF. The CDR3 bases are TGTGCCAGCAGCTTCTCTCGGGGGACAACTGAAGCTTTCTTT.

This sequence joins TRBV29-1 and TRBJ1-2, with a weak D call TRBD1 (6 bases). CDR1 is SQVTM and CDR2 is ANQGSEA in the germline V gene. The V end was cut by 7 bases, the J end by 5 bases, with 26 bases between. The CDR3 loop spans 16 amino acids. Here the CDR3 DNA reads TGCAGCGCAGCACTTATGGGGCAGGGGAAATGGTATGGCTACACCTTC. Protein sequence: CSAALMGQGKWYGYTF.

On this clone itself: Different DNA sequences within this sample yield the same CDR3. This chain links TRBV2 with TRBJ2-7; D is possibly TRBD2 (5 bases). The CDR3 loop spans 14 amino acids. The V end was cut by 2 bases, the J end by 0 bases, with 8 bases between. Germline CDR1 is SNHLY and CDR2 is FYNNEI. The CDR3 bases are TGTGCCAGCAGTGAAAGCGGAAGCTCCTACGAGCAGTACTTC. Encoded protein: CASSESGSSYEQYF.

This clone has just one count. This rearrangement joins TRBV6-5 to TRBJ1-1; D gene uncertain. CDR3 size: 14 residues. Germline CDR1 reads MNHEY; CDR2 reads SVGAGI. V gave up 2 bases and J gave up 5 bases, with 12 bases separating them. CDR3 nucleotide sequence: TGTGCCAGCAGTTACCAAGGGCAAAAGACTGAAGCTTTCTTT. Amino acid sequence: CASSYQGQKTEAFF.

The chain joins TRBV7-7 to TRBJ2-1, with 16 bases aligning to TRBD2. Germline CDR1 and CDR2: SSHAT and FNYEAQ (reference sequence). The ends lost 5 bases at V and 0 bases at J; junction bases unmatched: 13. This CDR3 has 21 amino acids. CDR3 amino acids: CASSPLIGTSGRVASYNEQFF. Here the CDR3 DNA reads TGTGCCAGCAGCCCACTTATCGGGACTAGCGGGAGGGTGGCCTCCTACAATGAGCAGTTCTTC.

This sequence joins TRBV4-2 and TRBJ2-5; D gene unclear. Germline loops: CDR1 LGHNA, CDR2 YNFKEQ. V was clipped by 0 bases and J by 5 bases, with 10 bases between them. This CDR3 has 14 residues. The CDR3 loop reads CASSQEVYKETQYF. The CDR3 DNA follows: TGTGCCAGCAGCCAAGAGGTCTACAAGGAGACCCAGTACTTC.

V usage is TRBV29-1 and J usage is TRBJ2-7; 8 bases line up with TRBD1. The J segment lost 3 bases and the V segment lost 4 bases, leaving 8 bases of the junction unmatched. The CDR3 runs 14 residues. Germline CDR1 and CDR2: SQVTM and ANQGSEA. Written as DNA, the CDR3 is TGCAGCGTTGCCACGGACAGGGAAGGCTACGAGCAGTACTTC. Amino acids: CSVATDREGYEQYF.

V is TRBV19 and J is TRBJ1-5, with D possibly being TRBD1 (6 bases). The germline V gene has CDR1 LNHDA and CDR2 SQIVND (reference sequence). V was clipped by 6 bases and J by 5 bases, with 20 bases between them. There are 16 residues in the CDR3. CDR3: CASSPMGGWSDQPQHF. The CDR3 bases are TGTGCCAGTAGCCCGATGGGGGGCTGGTCGGATCAGCCCCAGCATTTT.

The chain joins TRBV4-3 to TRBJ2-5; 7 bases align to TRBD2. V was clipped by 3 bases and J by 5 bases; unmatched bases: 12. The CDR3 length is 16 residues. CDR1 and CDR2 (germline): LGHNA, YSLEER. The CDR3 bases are TGCGCCAGCAGCCAGTCATATGGGAGGGCCGGGGAGACCCAGTACTTC. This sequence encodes CASSQSYGRAGETQYF.

CDR3 protein: CASSPRLGLRNEQFF. CDR3 DNA sequence: TGTGCCAGCAGCCCGCGACTAGGACTCAGGAATGAGCAGTTCTTC. The chain is built from TRBV9 and TRBJ2-1; tentative D call: TRBD2 (6 bases). The V gene lost 4 bases and the J gene lost 7 bases, with 18 bases spanning the gap. The CDR3 totals 15 residues. The germline V gene has CDR1 SGDLS and CDR2 YYNGEE.

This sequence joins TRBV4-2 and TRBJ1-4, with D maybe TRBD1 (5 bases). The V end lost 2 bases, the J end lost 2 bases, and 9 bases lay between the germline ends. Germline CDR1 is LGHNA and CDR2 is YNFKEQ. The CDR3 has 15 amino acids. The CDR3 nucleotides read TGTGCCAGCAGCCAAATGAGGGACACTAATGAAAAACTGTTTTTT. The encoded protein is CASSQMRDTNEKLFF.

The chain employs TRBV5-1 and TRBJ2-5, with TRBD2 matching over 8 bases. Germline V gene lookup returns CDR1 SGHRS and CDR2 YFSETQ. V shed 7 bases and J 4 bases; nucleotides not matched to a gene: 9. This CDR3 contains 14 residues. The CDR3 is CASVGERESETQYF. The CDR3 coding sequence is TGCGCCAGCGTCGGGGAGCGGGAGTCAGAGACCCAGTACTTC.

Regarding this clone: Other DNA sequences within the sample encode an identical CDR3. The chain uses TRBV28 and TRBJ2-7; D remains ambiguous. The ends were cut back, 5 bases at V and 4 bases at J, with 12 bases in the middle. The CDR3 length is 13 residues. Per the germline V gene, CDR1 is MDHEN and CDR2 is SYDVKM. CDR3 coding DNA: TGTGCCAGCAGTCCCAGCGACGGGTACGAGCAGTACTTC. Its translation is CASSPSDGYEQYF.

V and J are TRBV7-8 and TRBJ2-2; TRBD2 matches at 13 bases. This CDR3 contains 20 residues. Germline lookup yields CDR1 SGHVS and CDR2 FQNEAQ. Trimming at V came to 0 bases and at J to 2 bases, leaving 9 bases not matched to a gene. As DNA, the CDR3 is TGTGCCAGCAGCTTAGCCGGGCGACTAGCGGGAGGCCTAAACACCGGGGAGCTGTTTTTT. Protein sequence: CASSLAGRLAGGLNTGELFF. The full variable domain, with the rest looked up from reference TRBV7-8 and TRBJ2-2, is GAGVSQSPRYKVAKRGQDVALRCDPISGHVSLFWYQQALGQGPEFLTYFQNEAQLDKSGLPSDRFFAERPEGSVSTLKIQRTQQEDSAVYLCASSLAGRLAGGLNTGELFFGEGSRLTVL.

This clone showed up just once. The CDR3 nucleotides are TGCGCCAGCAGCCAAGCTCTTAGTCCCCCTGTGGAGACCCAGTACTTC. Residues: CASSQALSPPVETQYF. The chain joins TRBV4-1 to TRBJ2-5; no reliable D call. V lost 1 base to trimming and J lost 5 bases, with 17 bases between them. Germline lookup yields CDR1 MGHRA and CDR2 YSYEKL. CDR3 size: 16 residues.

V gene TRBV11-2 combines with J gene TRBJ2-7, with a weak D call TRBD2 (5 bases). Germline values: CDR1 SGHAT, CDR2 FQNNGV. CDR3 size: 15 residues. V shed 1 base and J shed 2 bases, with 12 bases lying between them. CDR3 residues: CASSLGVASTYEQYF. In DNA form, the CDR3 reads TGTGCCAGCAGCTTAGGCGTAGCGTCGACCTACGAGCAGTACTTC.

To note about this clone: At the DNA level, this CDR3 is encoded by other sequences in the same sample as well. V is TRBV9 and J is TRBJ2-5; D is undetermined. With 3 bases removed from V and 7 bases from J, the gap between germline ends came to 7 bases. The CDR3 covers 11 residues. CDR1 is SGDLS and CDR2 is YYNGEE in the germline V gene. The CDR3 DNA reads TGTGCCAGCAGCGGTTCGGGGACCCAGTACTTC. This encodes CASSGSGTQYF.

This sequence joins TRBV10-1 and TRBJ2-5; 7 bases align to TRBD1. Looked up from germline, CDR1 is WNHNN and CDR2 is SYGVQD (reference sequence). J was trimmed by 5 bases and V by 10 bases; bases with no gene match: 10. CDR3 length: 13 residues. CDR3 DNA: TGCGCCACCCAAGGAGGCAGGGGGGAGACCCAGTACTTC. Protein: CATQGGRGETQYF.